The TCR beta chain described here comes from a study of CD8+ T cells in alopecia areata. Study information: Those patients who were treated received oral tofacitinib, which was given at 5 to 10 mg twice daily for moderate-to-severe alopecia areata.

This CDR3 has 13 residues. Germline loops: CDR1 MNHEY, CDR2 SMNVEV (reference sequence). V was trimmed by 5 bases and J by 4 bases, leaving 11 bases between them. Findings and limits, study-wide: Compared with normal scalp, lesional scalp had higher clonality and more expanded CD8+ clones.

As the sequencing template, cDNA was produced by extracting RNA and reverse transcribing it. The data were produced by immunoSEQ multiplex PCR, yet TCRdb's version contains in-frame clones alone and is incomplete. The sample has around 130,000 clones, approximately 58% seen once. Alopecia areata patients provided lesional scalp punch biopsies and peripheral blood. A note on this clone: Its cognate antigen is unknown.

The clonotype originates from a human donor with alopecia areata. The rearrangement links TRBV27 to TRBJ2-5, with D uncertain. Sequenced here: CD4+ T cells sorted from blood, sampled at week 0. CDR3 bases: TGTGCCAGCAGTCCATACCAATCAGAGACCCAGTACTTC. Its protein product is CASSPYQSETQYF.